Listed here is a single T cell receptor (beta chain). The antigen is undetermined. Sequenced by immunoSEQ multiplex PCR; TCRdb stores in-frame clones only, minus some. The data show 150,000 or so clones, about 85% seen once. The CDR3 sequence is 14 residues long. Per the germline V gene, CDR1 is SGHRS and CDR2 is YFSETQ. V shed 0 bases and J shed 3 bases, with 6 bases lying between them. The data originate from a study of T cell responses to AZD1222 COVID-19 vaccine. Points from the study as a whole: Vaccine-associated CD4 TCRs ranged over spike, dominating at 160-218 and 743-854. White British people made up most donors, females outnumbered males, and clonal diversity was possibly underestimated. Unmutated variant regions are reportedly the target of nearly half of TCRs that are spike-specific.

This chain joins TRBV5-1 and TRBJ2-2; D unresolved. This TCR derives from an adult in good health. The source was peripheral blood, collected on day 0 of AZD1222 vaccination. The CDR3 spells CASSLVDYTGELFF. The CDR3 DNA is TGCGCCAGCAGCTTGGTCGACTACACCGGGGAGCTGTTTTTT.